These 30 T cell receptor beta chains were sequenced from one sample in a study of early T cells in non-severe SARS-CoV-2 infection. TCRdb reprocessed the 5' RACE reads with MiXCR, giving one entry per CDR3 protein. In the table there are 25,000 to 35,000 distinct CDR3 sequences, 5.5% to 8% of which are singletons. The source material was whole blood. These receptors were taken from an adult who was a healthcare worker with PCR-confirmed SARS-CoV-2 infection or an uninfected control (not recorded which).

This clonotype was detected ten times or more. The chain combines TRBV12-3 or TRBV12-4 with TRBJ2-3; D not resolved. V was shortened by 2 bases and J by 6 bases, with 9 bases between the two germline ends. The CDR3 runs 13 residues. This chain's CDR3 is CASSLTPADTQYF. The CDR3, as DNA: TGTGCCAGCAGTTTAACCCCCGCGGATACGCAGTATTTT.

This clonotype is termed medium-sized (0.01 to 0.1%). The rearrangement links TRBV2 to TRBJ2-1; D might be TRBD2 (6 bases). Germline V gives CDR1 SNHLY, CDR2 FYNNEI. V lost 4 bases and J lost 10, with 20 bases in between. The CDR3 is made up of 15 amino acids. The CDR3 coding sequence is TGTGCCAGCAGTGGGGGGGAAGTAGCTCCCAGCGAGCAGTTCTTC. It codes for CASSGGEVAPSEQFF. Complete variable domain (other parts from reference TRBV2 and TRBJ2-1): EPEVTQTPSHQVTQMGQEVILRCVPISNHLYFYWYRQILGQKVEFLVSFYNNEISEKSEIFDDQFSVERPDGSNFTLKIRSTKLEDSAMYFCASSGGEVAPSEQFFGPGTRLTVL.

There are many counts of this clonotype. This rearrangement joins TRBV12-3 or TRBV12-4 to TRBJ2-1; D ambiguous. This CDR3 is built from 13 residues. Deletions cut 6 bases from V and 5 bases from J, with 11 bases between. The CDR3 spells CASSFPLNNEQFF. CDR3 nucleotides: TGTGCCAGCAGCTTCCCACTCAACAATGAGCAGTTCTTC.

The sample holds many counts of this clonotype. This rearrangement joins TRBV20-1 to TRBJ1-2, with 9 bases lining up with TRBD1. This CDR3 has 16 amino acids. Germline CDR1 and CDR2: DFQATT and SNEGSKA (reference sequence). V shed 4 bases, J shed 4 bases, and the junction held 13 bases outside the gene matches. CDR3 protein: CSATSGTGSGSYGYTF. The CDR3 nucleotides are TGCAGTGCTACCTCCGGGACAGGGTCGGGGAGCTATGGCTACACCTTC.

This clonotype was seen repeatedly, ten times or more. The chain recombines TRBV12-3 or TRBV12-4 with TRBJ1-2; 11 nucleotides agree with TRBD1. There are 16 residues in the CDR3. Germline trimming cut 3 bases from V and 6 bases from J; bases unmatched to any gene: 9. This CDR3 reads CASSFWTGGDFNGYTF. The CDR3 nucleotides read TGTGCCAGCAGTTTCTGGACAGGGGGCGACTTTAATGGCTACACCTTC.

This clonotype was counted at least ten times. The rearrangement links TRBV7-2 to TRBJ2-1; 10 nucleotides align to TRBD2. The CDR3 sequence is 16 residues long. Germline CDR1 SGHTA, CDR2 FQGNSA. Losses at the gene ends were 5 bases for V and 2 bases for J; bases not matched to a gene: 6. The CDR3 loop reads CASSPRSGGAYNEQFF. Written as DNA, the CDR3 is TGTGCCAGCAGCCCAAGGAGCGGGGGGGCCTACAATGAGCAGTTCTTC.

The table lists this clonotype with many counts. The genes are TRBV20-1 and TRBJ2-1, with a tentative D call TRBD2 (5 bases). This CDR3 has 16 residues. Per the germline V gene, CDR1 is DFQATT and CDR2 is SNEGSKA (reference sequence). Trimming pared 0 bases from V and 2 bases from J, leaving 14 bases between. The CDR3: CSAREQRLTTYNEQFF. Written as DNA, the CDR3 is TGCAGTGCTAGAGAACAGAGACTAACGACCTACAATGAGCAGTTCTTC.

The sample holds a few counts of this clonotype. The rearrangement links TRBV12-5 to TRBJ1-6; 9 bases align to TRBD1. The junction had 4 bases not matched to a gene; V was cut back by 6 bases and J by 7 bases. The CDR3 is 14 amino acids. The germline V gene has CDR1 LGHNT and CDR2 FRNRAP. In nucleotides, the CDR3 is TGTGCTAGTGGCTCACAGGGGGCAAATTCACCCCTCCACTTT. This translates into CASGSQGANSPLHF.

This clonotype was recorded many times. The chain is built from TRBV20-1 and TRBJ2-2; D possibly corresponds to TRBD2 (5 bases). This CDR3 is built from 13 residues. V lost 0 bases and J lost 7, with 9 bases in between. Germline loops: CDR1 DFQATT, CDR2 SNEGSKA (reference sequence). The CDR3 spells CSARDQGGGELFF. CDR3 nucleotides: TGCAGTGCTAGAGATCAAGGAGGCGGGGAGCTGTTTTTT.

The table lists this clonotype with many counts. The chain carries TRBV3-1 and TRBJ1-6, with D possibly matching TRBD1 (6 bases). The CDR3 covers 15 residues. The V gene's germline CDR1 is LGHDT and CDR2 YNNKEL (reference sequence). With 4 bases removed from V and 7 bases from J, the gap between germline ends came to 14 bases. The CDR3 protein is CASSLSGTSNSPLHF. The CDR3 DNA sequence: TGTGCCAGCAGCCTATCCGGGACATCGAATTCACCCCTCCACTTT.

This clonotype was seen at least ten times. V is TRBV7-2 and J is TRBJ2-1, with a weak D call TRBD1 (6 bases). CDR1 is SGHTA and CDR2 is FQGNSA in the germline V gene. The CDR3 covers 15 residues. Trimming removed 1 base at V and 6 bases at J, with 13 bases between. As DNA, the CDR3 is TGTGCCAGCAGCTTAGTTCAGGGGATCGGCAATGAGCAGTTCTTC. It encodes CASSLVQGIGNEQFF.

This clonotype has at least ten counts. This chain links TRBV12-3 or TRBV12-4 with TRBJ2-5; 8 bases map to TRBD1. There are 15 residues in the CDR3. The V and J ends lost 2 bases and 10 bases, in that order; junction bases with no gene match: 12. The CDR3 DNA is TGTGCCAGCAGTTTATTGGATGCGACAGGGGTCTTCCAGTACTTC. Its translation is CASSLLDATGVFQYF.

This clonotype was seen a handful of times. The gene calls are TRBV19 and TRBJ2-1, with D possibly matching TRBD1 (6 bases). Germline CDR1 and CDR2: LNHDA and SQIVND (reference sequence). V was trimmed by 0 bases and J by 3 bases, leaving 12 bases between them. The CDR3 is made up of 16 amino acids. As DNA, the CDR3 is TGTGCCAGTAGTATAGAGGAACAGGGTTACTACAATGAGCAGTTCTTC. Amino acid sequence: CASSIEEQGYYNEQFF.

V usage is TRBV12-3 or TRBV12-4 and J usage is TRBJ2-7, with TRBD2 identical over 10 bases. Germline trimming cut 4 bases from V and 0 bases from J; bases unmatched to any gene: 3. The CDR3 has 15 amino acids. The CDR3 sequence: CASSWSSGGSYEQYF. The CDR3 DNA is TGTGCCAGCAGTTGGTCTAGCGGGGGCTCCTACGAGCAGTACTTC.

The chain is built from TRBV20-1 and TRBJ2-1; 9 positions match TRBD2. The V segment lost 6 bases and the J segment 5 bases; nucleotides outside the gene matches: 8. The CDR3 is made up of 14 amino acids. Per germline, CDR1 DFQATT and CDR2 SNEGSKA (reference sequence). The CDR3 DNA is TGCAGTGCAAGGATAGCGGGGGTAGACAATGAGCAGTTCTTC. Amino acid sequence: CSARIAGVDNEQFF.

This clonotype was counted only a few times. The chain joins TRBV5-6 to TRBJ2-1, with 7 nucleotides matching TRBD2. Germline-derived CDR1 and CDR2 are SGHDT and YYEEEE. With 0 bases clipped from V and 12 bases from J, the junction kept 6 bases outside the gene matches. The CDR3 loop spans 13 amino acids. As DNA, the CDR3 is TGTGCCAGCAGCTTGGCCGCGGGGGAGAGGCAGTTCTTC. This encodes CASSLAAGERQFF.

This clonotype was seen repeatedly, ten times or more. The chain carries TRBV2 and TRBJ1-6, with a weak D call TRBD1 (6 bases). CDR3 length equals 14 residues. The V gene's germline CDR1 is SNHLY and CDR2 FYNNEI. V was trimmed by 2 bases and J by 7 bases, leaving 9 bases between them. DNA of the CDR3: TGTGCCAGCAGTGAACGGGGGCTGAATTCACCCCTCCACTTT. Encoded protein: CASSERGLNSPLHF.

This clonotype was counted only a few times. The chain carries TRBV5-6 and TRBJ1-5, with D possibly being TRBD1 (5 bases). V dropped 0 bases and J dropped 5 bases, with 12 bases sitting between them. This CDR3 region has 15 residues. The germline CDR1 and CDR2 sequences are SGHDT and YYEEEE. The CDR3 loop reads CASSLGGEEHQPQHF. For the CDR3, the DNA is TGTGCCAGCAGCTTGGGAGGGGAAGAGCATCAGCCCCAGCATTTT.

This clonotype came up many times. The chain is built from TRBV10-3 and TRBJ2-1, with D tentatively TRBD1 (5 bases). The germline CDR1 and CDR2 sequences are ENHRY and SYGVKD. The CDR3 is 13 residues long. V dropped 7 bases and J dropped 7 bases, with 14 bases sitting between them. The DNA for the CDR3 is TGTGCCATCACCAAAACTCAGGGAAATGAGCAGTTCTTC. This encodes CAITKTQGNEQFF.

This clonotype was found many times. J is TRBJ2-2 and V is TRBV3-1, with D perhaps given as TRBD1 or TRBD2 (5 bases each). The CDR3 consists of 15 residues. The germline V gene encodes CDR1 LGHDT and CDR2 YNNKEL (reference sequence). V was cut by 4 bases and J by 1 base, with 10 bases left in between. The CDR3 is CASSPPGRNTGELFF. The CDR3 region has the DNA TGTGCCAGCAGCCCCCCGGGACGGAACACCGGGGAGCTGTTTTTT.

The count of this clonotype is one. Given a much more abundant clone one base away, this may be a read error. The rearrangement uses TRBV7-3 and TRBJ1-1, with D possibly being TRBD1 (5 bases). This CDR3 is built from 13 residues. Per germline, CDR1 SGHTA and CDR2 FQGTGA. In nucleotides, the CDR3 is TGTACCAGCAGCCCAACAGGGAACACTGAAGCTTTCTTT. Amino acid sequence: CTSSPTGNTEAFF.

Many counts were recorded for this clonotype. The chain carries TRBV7-2 and TRBJ2-3; D call uncertain. Trimming shortened V by 2 bases and J by 0 bases, and 9 bases separated the two germline ends. Germline V gives CDR1 SGHTA, CDR2 FQGNSA. The CDR3 sequence is 15 residues long. The CDR3 DNA reads as TGTGCCAGCAGCTTACGGCTACTGAGCACAGATACGCAGTATTTT. It specifies CASSLRLLSTDTQYF.

This clonotype occurred many times. The chain links TRBV5-4 to TRBJ2-6; D not certain. V shed 2 bases and J shed 2 bases, with 5 bases lying between them. CDR3 length: 14 amino acids. Germline assignment: CDR1 SGHNT and CDR2 YYREEE (reference sequence). CDR3 coding DNA: TGTGCCAGCAGCTTCGAAGCTGGGGCCAACGTCCTGACTTTC. Its protein product is CASSFEAGANVLTF.

This clonotype showed up many times. The rearrangement uses TRBV20-1 and TRBJ2-7; D assignment may be TRBD1 or TRBD2 (5 bases each). The CDR3 runs to 14 residues. V gave up 0 bases and J gave up 2 bases, with 11 bases separating them. Germline CDR1 is DFQATT and CDR2 is SNEGSKA (reference sequence). In nucleotides, the CDR3 is TGCAGTGCTAGAGATCGGGGCAGAACCTACGAGCAGTACTTC. This translates into CSARDRGRTYEQYF.

This clonotype has at least ten counts. The chain links TRBV6-6 to TRBJ2-7; D gene uncertain. Looked up from germline, CDR1 is MNHNY and CDR2 is SVGAGI (reference sequence). This CDR3 has 15 amino acids. V lost 0 bases to trimming and J lost 6 bases, with 15 bases between them. CDR3 nucleotide sequence: TGTGCCAGCAGTTACTCGAGGTCTCAGCGTTCCGAGCAGTACTTC. Translated, it gives CASSYSRSQRSEQYF.

There are many counts of this clonotype. The chain has TRBV5-1 and TRBJ1-1; no definite D call. V was clipped by 0 bases and J by 1 base, with 4 bases between them. Germline lookup yields CDR1 SGHRS and CDR2 YFSETQ. The CDR3 runs to 13 residues. CDR3 in DNA: TGCGCCAGCAGCTTGGGAGCGAACACTGAAGCTTTCTTT. Translated, it gives CASSLGANTEAFF.

This clonotype has a count of ten or more. The chain carries TRBV11-2 and TRBJ2-3, with TRBD2 matching over 9 bases. With 6 bases clipped from V and 5 bases from J, the junction kept 12 bases outside the gene matches. CDR3 size: 16 residues. The germline V gene has CDR1 SGHAT and CDR2 FQNNGV. The CDR3 coding sequence is TGTGCCAGCAGAGGAGGCGGGGGGGCCCTTGGAGATACGCAGTATTTT. Translating gives CASRGGGGALGDTQYF.

This clonotype came up many times. V is TRBV4-3 and J is TRBJ2-1; TRBD1 matches 7 bases. The CDR3 covers 13 residues. Germline V gives CDR1 LGHNA, CDR2 YSLEER. J gave up 11 bases and V 0 bases, and 4 bases lay outside the gene matches. The CDR3 reads CASSQDVDRKQFF. As DNA, the CDR3 is TGCGCCAGCAGCCAAGATGTGGACAGGAAGCAGTTCTTC.

The sample holds many counts of this clonotype. V is TRBV2 and J is TRBJ2-1, with 7 bases fitting TRBD2. Germline CDR1 reads SNHLY; CDR2 reads FYNNEI. The CDR3 extends over 15 amino acids. J gave up 5 bases and V 3 bases, and 7 bases lay outside the gene matches. CDR3 in amino acids: CASSDRGSLNNEQFF. CDR3 in DNA: TGTGCCAGCAGTGATCGCGGGAGCCTCAACAATGAGCAGTTCTTC.

In its sample, this clonotype was seen many times. The V gene is TRBV20-1, the J gene TRBJ1-5; weak D call: TRBD1 (5 bases). CDR1 and CDR2 (germline): DFQATT, SNEGSKA (reference sequence). The CDR3 has 12 residues. Trimming stripped 0 bases from V and 11 bases from J, with 11 bases between. Here the CDR3 DNA reads TGCAGTGCTAGAGATTCGGCGGGGGCCCAGCATTTT. Translation gives CSARDSAGAQHF.